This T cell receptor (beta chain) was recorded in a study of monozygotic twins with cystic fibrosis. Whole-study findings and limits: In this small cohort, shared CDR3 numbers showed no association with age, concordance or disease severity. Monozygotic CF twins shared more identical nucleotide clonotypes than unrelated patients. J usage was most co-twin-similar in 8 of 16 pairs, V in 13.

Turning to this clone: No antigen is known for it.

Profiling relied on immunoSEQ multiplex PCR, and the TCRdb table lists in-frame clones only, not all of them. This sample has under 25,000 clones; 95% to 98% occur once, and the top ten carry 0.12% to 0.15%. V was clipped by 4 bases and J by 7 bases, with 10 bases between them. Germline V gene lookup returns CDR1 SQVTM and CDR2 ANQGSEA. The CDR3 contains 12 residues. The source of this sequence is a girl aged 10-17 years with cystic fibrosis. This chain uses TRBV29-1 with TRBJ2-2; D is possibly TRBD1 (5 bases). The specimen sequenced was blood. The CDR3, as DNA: TGCAGCGTTGTCTTACAGGACGGGGAGCTGTTTTTT. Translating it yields CSVVLQDGELFF.